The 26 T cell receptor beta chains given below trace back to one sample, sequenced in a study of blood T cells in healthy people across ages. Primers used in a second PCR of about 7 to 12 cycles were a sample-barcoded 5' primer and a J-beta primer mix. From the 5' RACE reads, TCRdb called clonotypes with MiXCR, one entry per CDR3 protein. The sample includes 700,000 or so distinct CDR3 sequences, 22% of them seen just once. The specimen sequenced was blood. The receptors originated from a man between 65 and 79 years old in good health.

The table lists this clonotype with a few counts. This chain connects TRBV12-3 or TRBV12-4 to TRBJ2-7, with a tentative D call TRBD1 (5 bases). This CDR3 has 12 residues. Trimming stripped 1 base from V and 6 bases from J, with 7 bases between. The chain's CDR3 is CASSLGGGEQYF. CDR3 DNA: TGTGCCAGCAGTTTAGGGGGCGGCGAGCAGTACTTC.

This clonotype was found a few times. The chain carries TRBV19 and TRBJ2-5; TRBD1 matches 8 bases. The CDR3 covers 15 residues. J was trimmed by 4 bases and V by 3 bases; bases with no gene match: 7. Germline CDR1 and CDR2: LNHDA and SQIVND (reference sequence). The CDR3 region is CASSIRTGRIETQYF. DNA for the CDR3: TGTGCCAGTAGTATCCGGACAGGGAGGATAGAGACCCAGTACTTC.

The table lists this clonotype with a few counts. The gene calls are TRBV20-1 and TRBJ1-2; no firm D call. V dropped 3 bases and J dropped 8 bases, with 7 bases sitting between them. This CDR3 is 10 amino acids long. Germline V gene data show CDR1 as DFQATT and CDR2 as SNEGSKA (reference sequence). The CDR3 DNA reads TGCAGTGCTAGTAGGACCGGCTACACCTTC. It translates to CSASRTGYTF.

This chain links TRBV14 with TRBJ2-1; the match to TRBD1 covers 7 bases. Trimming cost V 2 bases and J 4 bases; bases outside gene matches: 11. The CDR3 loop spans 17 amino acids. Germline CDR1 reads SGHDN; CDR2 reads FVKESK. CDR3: CASSQHTGTANYNEQFF. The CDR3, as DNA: TGTGCCAGCAGCCAACATACCGGGACAGCAAATTACAATGAGCAGTTCTTC.

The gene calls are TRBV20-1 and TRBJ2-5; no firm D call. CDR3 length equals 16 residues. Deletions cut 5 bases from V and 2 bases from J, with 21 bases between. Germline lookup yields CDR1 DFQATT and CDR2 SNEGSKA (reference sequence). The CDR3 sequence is CSAPRLVGGPQETQYF. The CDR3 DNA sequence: TGCAGTGCTCCTCGATTAGTGGGCGGACCACAAGAGACCCAGTACTTC.

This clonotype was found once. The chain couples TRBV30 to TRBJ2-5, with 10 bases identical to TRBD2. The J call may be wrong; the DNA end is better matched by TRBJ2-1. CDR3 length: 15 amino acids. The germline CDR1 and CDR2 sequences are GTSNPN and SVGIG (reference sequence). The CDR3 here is CAWSLAGVRQNEQFF. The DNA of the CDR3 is TGTGCCTGGAGTCTAGCGGGAGTGAGGCAGAATGAGCAGTTCTTC.

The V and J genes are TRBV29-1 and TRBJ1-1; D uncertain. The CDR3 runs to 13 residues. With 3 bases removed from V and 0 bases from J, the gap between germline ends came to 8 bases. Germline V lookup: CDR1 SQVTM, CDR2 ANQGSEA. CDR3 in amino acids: CSVDRGMNTEAFF. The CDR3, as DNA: TGCAGCGTTGACCGAGGGATGAACACTGAAGCTTTCTTT. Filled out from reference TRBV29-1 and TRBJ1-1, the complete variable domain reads SAVISQKPSRDICQRGTSLTIQCQVDSQVTMMFWYRQQPGQSLTLIATANQGSEATYESGFVIDKFPISRPNLTFSTLTVSNMSPEDSSIYLCSVDRGMNTEAFFGQGTRLTVV.

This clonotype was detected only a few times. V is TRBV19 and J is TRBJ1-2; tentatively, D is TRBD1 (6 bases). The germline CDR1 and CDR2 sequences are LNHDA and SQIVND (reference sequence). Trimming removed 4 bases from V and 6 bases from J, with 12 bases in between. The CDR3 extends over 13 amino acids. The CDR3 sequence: CASSKQGNHGYTF. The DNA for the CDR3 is TGTGCCAGTAGTAAACAGGGAAACCATGGCTACACCTTC.

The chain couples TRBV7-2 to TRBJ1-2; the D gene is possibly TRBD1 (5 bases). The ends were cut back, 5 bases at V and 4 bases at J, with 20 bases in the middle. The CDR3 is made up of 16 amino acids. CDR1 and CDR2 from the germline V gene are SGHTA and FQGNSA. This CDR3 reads CASSPEGAASFYGYTF. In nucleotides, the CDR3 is TGTGCCAGCAGCCCCGAAGGGGCGGCCAGCTTCTATGGCTACACCTTC.

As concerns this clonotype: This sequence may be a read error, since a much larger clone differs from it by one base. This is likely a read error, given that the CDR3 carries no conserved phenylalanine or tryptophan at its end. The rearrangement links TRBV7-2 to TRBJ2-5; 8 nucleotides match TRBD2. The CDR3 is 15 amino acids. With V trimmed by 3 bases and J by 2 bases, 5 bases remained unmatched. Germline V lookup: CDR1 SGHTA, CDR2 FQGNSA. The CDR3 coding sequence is TGTGCCAGCAGCTTGAGTAGCGGGGTTCAAGAGACCCAGTACTCC. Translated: CASSLSSGVQETQYS.

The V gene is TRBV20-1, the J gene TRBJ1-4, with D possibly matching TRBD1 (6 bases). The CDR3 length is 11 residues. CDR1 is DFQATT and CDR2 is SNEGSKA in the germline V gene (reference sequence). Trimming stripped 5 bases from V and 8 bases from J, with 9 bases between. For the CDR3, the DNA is TGCAGTGCTTTGCAGGGGGAAAAACTGTTTTTT. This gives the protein CSALQGEKLFF.

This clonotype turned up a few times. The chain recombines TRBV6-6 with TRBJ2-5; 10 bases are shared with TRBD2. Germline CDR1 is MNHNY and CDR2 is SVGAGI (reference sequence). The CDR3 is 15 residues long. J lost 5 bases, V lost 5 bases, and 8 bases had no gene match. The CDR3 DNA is TGTGCCAGCAGTCTCTGGCTAGCGGGAGAGGAGACCCAGTACTTC. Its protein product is CASSLWLAGEETQYF.

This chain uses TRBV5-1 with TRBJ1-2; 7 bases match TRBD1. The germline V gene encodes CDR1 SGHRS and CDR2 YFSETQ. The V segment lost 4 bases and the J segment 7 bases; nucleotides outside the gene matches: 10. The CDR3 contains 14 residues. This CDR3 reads CASSIDRAAGGYTF. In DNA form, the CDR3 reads TGCGCCAGCAGCATCGACAGGGCCGCTGGTGGCTACACCTTC.

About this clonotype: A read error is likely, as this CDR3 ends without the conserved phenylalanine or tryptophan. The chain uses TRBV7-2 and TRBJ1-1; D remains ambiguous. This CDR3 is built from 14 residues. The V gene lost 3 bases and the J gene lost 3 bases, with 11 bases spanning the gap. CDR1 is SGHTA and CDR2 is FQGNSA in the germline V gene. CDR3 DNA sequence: TGTGCCAGCAGCTTTGACGGCGGACACACTGAAGCTTTCTCT. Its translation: CASSFDGGHTEAFS.

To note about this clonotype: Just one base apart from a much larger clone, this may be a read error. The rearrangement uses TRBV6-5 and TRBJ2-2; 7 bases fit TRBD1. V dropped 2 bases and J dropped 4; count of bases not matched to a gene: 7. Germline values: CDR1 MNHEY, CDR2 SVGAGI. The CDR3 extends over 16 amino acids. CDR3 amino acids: CASSYGGQSSTGELFF. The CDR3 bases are TGTGCCAGCAGTTACGGGGGACAGAGTTCCACCGGGGAGCTGTTTTTT.

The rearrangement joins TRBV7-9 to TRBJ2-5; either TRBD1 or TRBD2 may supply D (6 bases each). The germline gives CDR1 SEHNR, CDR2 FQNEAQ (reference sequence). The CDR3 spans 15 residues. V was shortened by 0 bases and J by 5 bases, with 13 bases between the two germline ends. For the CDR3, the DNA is TGTGCCAGCAGCTTAGCGATGGGGGGCCGGGAGACCCAGTACTTC. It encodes CASSLAMGGRETQYF. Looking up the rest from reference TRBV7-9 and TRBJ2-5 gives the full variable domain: DTGVSQNPRHKITKRGQNVTFRCDPISEHNRLYWYRQTLGQGPEFLTYFQNEAQLEKSRLLSDRFSAERPKGSFSTLEIQRTEQGDSAMYLCASSLAMGGRETQYFGPGTRLLVL.

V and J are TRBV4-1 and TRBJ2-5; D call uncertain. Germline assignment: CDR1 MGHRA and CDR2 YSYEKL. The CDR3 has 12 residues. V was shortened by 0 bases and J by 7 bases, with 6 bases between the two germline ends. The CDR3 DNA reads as TGCGCCAGCAGCCAAGAGTGGGGGACCCAGTACTTC. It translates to CASSQEWGTQYF.

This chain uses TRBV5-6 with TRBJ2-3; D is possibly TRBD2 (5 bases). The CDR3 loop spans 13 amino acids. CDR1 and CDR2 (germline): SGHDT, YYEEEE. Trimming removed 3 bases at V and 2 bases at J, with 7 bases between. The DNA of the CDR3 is TGTGCCAGCAGCTCGACTACCACAGATACGCAGTATTTT. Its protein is CASSSTTTDTQYF.

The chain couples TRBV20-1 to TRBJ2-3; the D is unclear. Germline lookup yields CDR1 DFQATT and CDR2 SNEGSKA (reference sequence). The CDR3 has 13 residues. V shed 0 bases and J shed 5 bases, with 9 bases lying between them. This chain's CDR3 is CSARDWVGDTQYF. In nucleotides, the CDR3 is TGCAGTGCTAGAGATTGGGTTGGAGATACGCAGTATTTT.

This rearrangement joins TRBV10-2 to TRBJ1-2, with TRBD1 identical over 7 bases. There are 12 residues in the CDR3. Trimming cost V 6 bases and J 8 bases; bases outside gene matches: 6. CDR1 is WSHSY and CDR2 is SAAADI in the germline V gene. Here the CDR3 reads CASRGTDQGYTF. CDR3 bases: TGCGCCAGCAGGGGGACAGATCAGGGCTACACCTTC.

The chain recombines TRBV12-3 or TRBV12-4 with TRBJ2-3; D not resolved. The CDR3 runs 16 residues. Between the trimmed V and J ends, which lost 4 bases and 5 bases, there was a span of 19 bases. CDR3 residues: CASSSGGRAFEDTQYF. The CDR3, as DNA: TGTGCCAGCAGTTCTGGTGGCAGAGCCTTTGAAGATACGCAGTATTTT.

The CDR3 loop reads CSAGTGGHSYEQYF. CDR3 bases: TGCAGTGCTGGGACAGGGGGCCACTCCTACGAGCAGTACTTC. The chain links TRBV20-1 to TRBJ2-7; 12 nucleotides align to TRBD1. J gave up 0 bases and V 5 bases, and 2 bases lay outside the gene matches. The CDR3 totals 14 residues. In germline, CDR1 is DFQATT, CDR2 SNEGSKA (reference sequence).

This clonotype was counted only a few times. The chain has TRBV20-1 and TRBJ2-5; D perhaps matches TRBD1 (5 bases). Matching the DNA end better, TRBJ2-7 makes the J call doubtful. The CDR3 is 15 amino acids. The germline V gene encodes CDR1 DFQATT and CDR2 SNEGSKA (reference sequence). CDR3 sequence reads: CSARDYRDSPYEQYF. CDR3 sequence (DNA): TGCAGTGCTAGAGATTACAGAGACAGCCCCTACGAGCAGTACTTC.

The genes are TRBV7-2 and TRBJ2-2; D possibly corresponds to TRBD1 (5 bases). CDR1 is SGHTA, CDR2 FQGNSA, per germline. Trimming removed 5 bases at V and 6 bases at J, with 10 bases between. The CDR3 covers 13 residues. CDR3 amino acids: CASSTPGPGELFF. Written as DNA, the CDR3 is TGTGCCAGCAGCACCCCAGGGCCCGGGGAGCTGTTTTTT.

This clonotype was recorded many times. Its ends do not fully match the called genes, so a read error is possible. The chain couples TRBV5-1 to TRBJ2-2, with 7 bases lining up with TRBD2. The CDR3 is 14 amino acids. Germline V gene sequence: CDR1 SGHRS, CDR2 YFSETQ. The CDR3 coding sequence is TGTGCCAGCAGCTTAGCGGGGAACACCGGGGAGCTGTTTTTT. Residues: CASSLAGNTGELFF.

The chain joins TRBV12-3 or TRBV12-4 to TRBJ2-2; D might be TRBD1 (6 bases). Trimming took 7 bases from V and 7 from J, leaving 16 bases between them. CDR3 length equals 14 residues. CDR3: CASKSGVSGGELFF. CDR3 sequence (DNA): TGTGCCAGCAAGTCAGGGGTCTCCGGCGGGGAGCTGTTTTTT.